Listed below are T cell receptor beta chains from one sample, sequenced in a study of breast tumors, draining lymph nodes, adjacent tissues. TCRdb called the multiplex PCR reads again in MiXCR, with one record for every CDR3 protein. The table includes 150,000 to 200,000 distinct CDR3 sequences, approximately 30% detected once. Sequencing input: axillary lymph node tissue. The receptors come from a female donor with breast cancer. Some clones in this sample may be carry-over from other donors' samples. The CDR3 runs from the conserved cysteine through the conserved F or W. The D gene is left open where the match is weak. A clone size is listed for some rows: how often the clone was seen (once, few, many), or a class if it is expanded.

len	v_gene	abundance	j_gene	d_gene	CDR3aa	CDR3nt
17	TRBV18	many	TRBJ1-5	TRBD1	CASSLFGPGGSNQPQHF	TGTGCCAGCTCACTGTTCGGACCAGGGGGTAGCAATCAGCCCCAGCATTTT
13	TRBV12-3/TRBV12-4	many	TRBJ2-1	-	CASSSLVANEQFF	TGTGCCAGCAGTTCCCTAGTTGCCAATGAGCAGTTCTTC
14	TRBV5-8	many	TRBJ2-5	TRBD2	CASSLLAGTETQYF	TGTGCCAGCAGCTTACTAGCGGGAACAGAGACCCAGTACTTC
15	TRBV11-2	many	TRBJ2-5	TRBD2	CASSSRAGGVETQYF	TGTGCCAGCAGCTCGAGAGCGGGGGGGGTGGAGACCCAGTACTTC
13	TRBV5-6	-	TRBJ1-5	TRBD1	CASSLDRGQPQHF	TGTGCCAGCAGCTTGGACAGGGGCCAGCCCCAGCATTTT
15	TRBV5-1	many	TRBJ2-3	TRBD1	CASSAPGQPTDTQYF	TGCGCCAGCAGTGCACCGGGACAGCCTACAGATACGCAGTATTTT
15	TRBV10-3	many	TRBJ1-4	-	CAISDPLRDNEKLFF	TGTGCCATCAGTGACCCGCTCCGGGACAATGAAAAACTGTTTTTT
12	TRBV20-1	many	TRBJ2-1	-	CSAKKGSNEQFF	TGCAGTGCTAAGAAGGGTAGTAATGAGCAGTTCTTC
14	TRBV7-2	many	TRBJ2-5	-	CASSLDSSWGTQYF	TGTGCCAGCAGCTTAGATAGCTCCTGGGGGACCCAGTACTTC
15	TRBV12-3/TRBV12-4	many	TRBJ1-2	TRBD1	CASSPRTGSNYGYTF	TGTGCCAGCAGTCCCCGGACAGGGAGCAACTATGGCTACACCTTC